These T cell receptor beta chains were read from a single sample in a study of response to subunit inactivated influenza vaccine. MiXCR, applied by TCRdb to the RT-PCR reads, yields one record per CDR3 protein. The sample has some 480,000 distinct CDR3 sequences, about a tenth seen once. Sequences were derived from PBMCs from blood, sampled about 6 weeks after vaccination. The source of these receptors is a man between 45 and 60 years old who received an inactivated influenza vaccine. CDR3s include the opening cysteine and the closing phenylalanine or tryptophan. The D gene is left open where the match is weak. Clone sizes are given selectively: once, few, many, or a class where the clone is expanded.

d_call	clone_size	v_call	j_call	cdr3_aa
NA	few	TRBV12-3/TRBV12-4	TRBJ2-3	CASNRVSDSSTDTQYF
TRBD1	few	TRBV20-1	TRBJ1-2	CSARLSWTGISYGYTF
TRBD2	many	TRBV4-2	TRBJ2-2	CASSLRTSGGVENGELFF
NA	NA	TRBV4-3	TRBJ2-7	CASSQEYSYEQYF
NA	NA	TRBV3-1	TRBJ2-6	CASSQVGTGANVLTF
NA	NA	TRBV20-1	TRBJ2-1	CSARVKNEQFF
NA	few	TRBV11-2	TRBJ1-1	CASSQNGRAAEAFF
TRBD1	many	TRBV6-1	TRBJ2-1	CASSQTGGLTSSYNEQFF
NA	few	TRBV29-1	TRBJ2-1	CSVDWRRVWTGYNEQFF
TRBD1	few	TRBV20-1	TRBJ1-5	CSAGTGNQPQHF
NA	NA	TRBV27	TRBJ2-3	CASSSPASPLGRGVDTQYF
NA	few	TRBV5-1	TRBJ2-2	CASSLGQVHTGELFF
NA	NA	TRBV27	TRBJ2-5	CASSQQGPSQETQYF
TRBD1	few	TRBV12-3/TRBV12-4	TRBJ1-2	CASSLGQGAKGYTF
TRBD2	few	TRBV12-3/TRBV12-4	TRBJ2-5	CASSVGLAGAEETQYF
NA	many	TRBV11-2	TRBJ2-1	CASSLGVGVRLNTYNEQFF
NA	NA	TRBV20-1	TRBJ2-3	CSALRGLNADTQYF
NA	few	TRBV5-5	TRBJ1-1	CASSLVPGRSTEAFF
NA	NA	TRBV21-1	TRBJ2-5	CASSDRGEGETQYF
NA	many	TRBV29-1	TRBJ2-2	CSVASPTRGNTGELFF
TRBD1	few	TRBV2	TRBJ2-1	CASSVQGGAYNEQFF
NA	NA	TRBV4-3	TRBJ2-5	CASSQEVGVGETQYF
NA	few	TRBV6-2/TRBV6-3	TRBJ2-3	CASSTPGGASDTQYF
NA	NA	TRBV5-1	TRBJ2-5	CASSLATDQETQYF
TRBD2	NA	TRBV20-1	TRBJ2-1	CSARTSGRFEQFF
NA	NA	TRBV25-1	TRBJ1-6	CASSVANSPLHF
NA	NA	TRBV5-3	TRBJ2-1	CARSGRDHHNEQFF
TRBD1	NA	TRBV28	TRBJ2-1	CASHIRDSRNEQFF
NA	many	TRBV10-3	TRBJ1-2	CAISGGGINYGYTF
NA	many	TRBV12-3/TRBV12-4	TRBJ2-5	CASSLSSQETQYF
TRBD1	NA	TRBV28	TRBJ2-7	CASSQGVPGIGGYEQYF
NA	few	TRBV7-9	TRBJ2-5	CASSPTAMHQETQYF
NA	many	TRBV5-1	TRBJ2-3	CASSLAPQTDTQYF
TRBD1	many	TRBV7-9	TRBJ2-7	CASSLTGRTGPDVQYF
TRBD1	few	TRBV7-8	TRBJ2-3	CASSYPGTGADTQYF
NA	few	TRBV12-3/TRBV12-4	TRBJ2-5	CASTNTDRTPQKAQYF
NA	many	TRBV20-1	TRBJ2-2	CSARNSGTGELFF
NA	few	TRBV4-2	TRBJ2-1	CASSQEDAQGYNEQFF
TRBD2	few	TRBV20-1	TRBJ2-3	CSADRTSGFTDTQYF
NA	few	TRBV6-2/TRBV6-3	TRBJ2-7	CASSYGSSSYEQYF
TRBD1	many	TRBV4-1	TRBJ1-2	CASSQEQGVYGYTF
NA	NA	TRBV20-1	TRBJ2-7	CSAINIGGGSYEQYF
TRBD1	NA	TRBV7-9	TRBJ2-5	CASSDTGDWSETQYF
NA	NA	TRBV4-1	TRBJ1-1	CASSQDLRVNTEAFF
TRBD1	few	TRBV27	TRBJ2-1	CATSGTASYNEQFF
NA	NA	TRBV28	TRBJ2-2	CASSFGQVSYTGELFF
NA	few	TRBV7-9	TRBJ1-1	CASSLRLGISEAFF
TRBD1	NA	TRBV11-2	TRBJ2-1	CASIRTGNSYNEQFF
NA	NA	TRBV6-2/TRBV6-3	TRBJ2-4	CASSYRSALKNIQYF
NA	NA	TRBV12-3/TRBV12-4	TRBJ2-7	CASSTDYEQYF
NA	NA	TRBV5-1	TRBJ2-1	CASSLSLNEQFF
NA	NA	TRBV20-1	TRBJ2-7	CSARDLGDRAEQYF